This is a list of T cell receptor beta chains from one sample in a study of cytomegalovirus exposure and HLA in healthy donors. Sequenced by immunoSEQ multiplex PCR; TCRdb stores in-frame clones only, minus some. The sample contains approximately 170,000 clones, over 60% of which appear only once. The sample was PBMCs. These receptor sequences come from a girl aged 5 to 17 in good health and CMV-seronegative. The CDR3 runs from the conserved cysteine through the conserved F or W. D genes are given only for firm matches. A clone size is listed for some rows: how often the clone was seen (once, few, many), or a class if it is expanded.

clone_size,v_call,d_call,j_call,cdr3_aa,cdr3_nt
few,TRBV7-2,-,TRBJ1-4,CASSLAGAATSNEKLFF,TGTGCCAGCAGCTTAGCGGGGGCTGCGACGTCCAATGAAAAACTGTTTTTT
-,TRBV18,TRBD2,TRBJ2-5,CASSPGGGLQETQYF,TGTGCCAGCTCACCGGGCGGGGGACTCCAAGAGACCCAGTACTTC
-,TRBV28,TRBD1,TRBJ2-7,CASSLPGTGGGYEQYF,TGTGCCAGCAGTTTACCCGGGACAGGGGGCGGGTACGAGCAGTACTTC
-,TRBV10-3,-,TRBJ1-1,CAISPGWGTEAFF,TGTGCCATCAGTCCAGGGTGGGGCACTGAAGCTTTCTTT
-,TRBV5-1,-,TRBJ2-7,CASSLQGSSYEQYF,TGCGCCAGCAGCTTACAGGGTAGCTCCTACGAGCAGTACTTC
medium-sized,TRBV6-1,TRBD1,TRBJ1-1,CASREPGQKNTEAFF,TGTGCCAGCAGGGAGCCGGGACAGAAGAACACTGAAGCTTTCTTT
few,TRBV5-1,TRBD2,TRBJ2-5,CASSLHQTSGGYQETQYF,TGCGCCAGCAGCTTGCACCAGACTAGCGGGGGTTACCAAGAGACCCAGTACTTC
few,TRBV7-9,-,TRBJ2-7,CASTSVGRTEAYEQYF,TGTGCCAGCACCTCAGTTGGGCGAACAGAAGCCTACGAGCAGTACTTC
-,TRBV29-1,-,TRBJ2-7,CSVVQGPGSYEQYF,TGCAGCGTTGTTCAGGGGCCGGGGTCCTACGAGCAGTACTTC
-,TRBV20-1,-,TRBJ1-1,CSANSGTEAFF,TGCAGCGCCAACAGTGGGACTGAAGCTTTCTTT
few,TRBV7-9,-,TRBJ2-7,CASSQDGGVEQYF,TGTGCCAGCAGCCAAGACGGGGGAGTCGAGCAGTACTTC
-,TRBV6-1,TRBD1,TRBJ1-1,CASSVQGGNTEAFF,TGTGCCAGCAGTGTTCAGGGGGGGAACACTGAAGCTTTCTTT
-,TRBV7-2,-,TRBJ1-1,CASSLGKPRVTEAFF,TGTGCCAGCAGCTTGGGTAAGCCGCGGGTCACTGAAGCTTTCTTT
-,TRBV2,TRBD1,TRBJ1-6,CASRDRGGNSPLHF,TGTGCCAGCAGAGACAGGGGAGGGAATTCACCCCTCCACTTT
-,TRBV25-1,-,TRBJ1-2,CASQRAEGYTF,TGTGCCAGCCAGAGGGCGGAAGGCTACACCTTC
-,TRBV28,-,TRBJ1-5,CASSPRQVGDQPQHF,TGTGCCAGCAGTCCGAGACAGGTGGGGGATCAGCCCCAGCATTTT
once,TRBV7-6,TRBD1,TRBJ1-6,CASSFDRGSDSPLHF,TGTGCCAGCAGCTTTGACAGGGGTTCGGATTCACCCCTCCACTTT
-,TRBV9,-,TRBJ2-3,CASSLTSGTDTQYF,TGTGCCAGCAGCCTAACTTCTGGCACAGATACGCAGTATTTT
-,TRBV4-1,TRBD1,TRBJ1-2,CASGVLRGQHYGYTF,TGCGCCAGCGGGGTCCTACGGGGACAGCACTATGGCTACACCTTC
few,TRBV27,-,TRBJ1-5,CASSLRQNQPQHF,TGTGCCAGCAGTTTGCGGCAGAATCAGCCCCAGCATTTT
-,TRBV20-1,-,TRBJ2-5,CSAVNLPTQYF,TGCAGTGCAGTTAACTTGCCGACCCAGTACTTC
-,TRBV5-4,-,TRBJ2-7,CASSSAGAYEQYF,TGTGCCAGCAGCTCGGCAGGGGCCTACGAGCAGTACTTC
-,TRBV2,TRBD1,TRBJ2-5,CASCRDRGAETQYF,TGTGCCAGCTGCCGGGACAGGGGTGCGGAGACCCAGTACTTC
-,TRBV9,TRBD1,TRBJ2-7,CASSGDRGEQYF,TGTGCCAGCAGCGGCGACAGGGGCGAGCAGTACTTC
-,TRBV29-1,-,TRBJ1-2,CSVELSKGLGYGYTF,TGCAGCGTTGAACTAAGTAAGGGACTTGGGTATGGCTACACCTTC
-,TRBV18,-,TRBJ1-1,CASSRGEVILNTEAFF,TGTGCCAGCTCACGTGGGGAGGTAATATTGAACACTGAAGCTTTCTTT
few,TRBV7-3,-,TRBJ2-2,CASSLTLTTGELFF,TGTGCCAGCAGCTTAACTTTGACAACCGGGGAGCTGTTTTTT
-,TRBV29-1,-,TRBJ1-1,CSVVTGNTEAFF,TGCAGCGTTGTAACAGGGAACACTGAAGCTTTCTTT
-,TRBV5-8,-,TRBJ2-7,CASSLSAGPSYEQYF,TGTGCCAGCAGCTTATCGGCGGGGCCCTCCTACGAGCAGTACTTC
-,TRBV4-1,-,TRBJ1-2,CASSQLTAPNGYTF,TGCGCCAGCAGCCAATTGACAGCCCCTAATGGCTACACCTTC
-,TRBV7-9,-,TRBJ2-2,CASSTPGGTGELFF,TGTGCCAGCAGTACCCCCGGGGGCACCGGGGAGCTGTTTTTT
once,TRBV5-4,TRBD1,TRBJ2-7,CASSLGGQASYEQYF,TGTGCCAGCAGCTTGGGGGGACAGGCCTCCTACGAGCAGTACTTC
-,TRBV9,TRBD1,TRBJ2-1,CASSIGQGYNEQFF,TGTGCCAGCAGTATCGGACAGGGCTACAATGAGCAGTTCTTC
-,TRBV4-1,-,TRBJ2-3,CASSQGTISDTQYF,TGCGCCAGCAGCCAAGGGACAATTTCAGATACGCAGTATTTT
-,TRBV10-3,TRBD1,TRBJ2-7,CAIRSTGPSYEQYF,TGTGCCATCAGGTCGACAGGGCCATCCTACGAGCAGTACTTC
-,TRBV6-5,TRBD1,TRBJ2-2,CATCKGQGRTGELFF,TGTGCCACCTGTAAGGGACAGGGTCGTACCGGGGAGCTGTTTTTT
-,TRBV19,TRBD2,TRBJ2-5,CASTQTSGETQYF,TGTGCCAGTACTCAAACTAGCGGGGAGACCCAGTACTTC
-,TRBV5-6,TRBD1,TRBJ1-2,CASSPGSLTGGGYGYTF,TGTGCCAGCAGCCCAGGAAGCTTGACAGGGGGCGGCTATGGCTACACCTTC
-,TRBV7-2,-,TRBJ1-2,CASSFLWGGGYGYTF,TGTGCCAGCAGCTTCCTATGGGGAGGAGGGTATGGCTACACCTTC
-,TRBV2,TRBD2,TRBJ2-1,CASSEQRGDYEQFF,TGTGCCAGCAGTGAACAGCGGGGGGATTATGAGCAGTTCTTC
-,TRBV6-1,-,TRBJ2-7,CASSVGGIYEQYF,TGTGCCAGCAGTGTTGGCGGAATCTACGAGCAGTACTTC
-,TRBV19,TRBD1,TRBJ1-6,CASSTTQGTSSPLHF,TGTGCCAGTAGTACCACACAGGGGACGAGTTCACCCCTCCACTTT